This entry is about one T cell receptor (beta chain). What it recognizes is unknown. CDR1 is SEHNR and CDR2 is FQNEAQ in the germline V gene (reference sequence). V was cut by 3 bases and J by 0 bases, with 6 bases left in between. The length of the CDR3 is 13 residues. These data originate in a study of shared clonotypes between healthy human individuals. In the study overall: Serving as donors were two women and a few men, whose ages spanned 18 to 49.

Overall study findings and caveats: There were few donors, and this limited the genetic and exposure-history diversity represented.

Assay: immunoSEQ multiplex PCR; the TCRdb copy retains only in-frame clones and omits some. This sample has roughly 720,000 clones; 80% to 95% occur once, and the top ten carry 34%. The sample comprised memory CD8+ T cells from PBMCs. Described subset: CD45RO+ cells pooled with CCR7-negative TemRA cells. The TCR originated in a man between 18 and 29 years old in good health. Some clones in this sample may be carry-over from other donors' samples. This chain connects TRBV7-9 to TRBJ2-7; D uncertain. DNA of the CDR3: TGTGCCAGCAGCTTCGACAACTCCTACGAGCAGTACTTC. Encoded protein: CASSFDNSYEQYF.